Below, 26 T cell receptor beta chains from the same sample are listed, as sequenced in a study of cytotoxic CD8 clonotypes in ibrutinib-treated CLL. Profiling relied on immunoSEQ multiplex PCR, and the TCRdb table lists in-frame clones only, not all of them. The table shows fewer than 400,000 clones, with roughly 71% occurring only once. Specimen: PBMCs, collected after 36 months of ibrutinib treatment. The receptors here all came from a human donor with chronic lymphocytic leukemia.

This clone was seen a single time. The chain links TRBV5-1 to TRBJ1-2, with TRBD1 matching 7 bases. CDR3 size: 16 residues. CDR1 is SGHRS and CDR2 is YFSETQ in the germline V gene. Trimming took 4 bases from V and 3 from J; bases not matched to a gene: 12. This CDR3 reads CASSPQGYWADYGYTF. The CDR3 DNA sequence: TGCGCCAGCAGCCCACAGGGGTACTGGGCCGACTATGGCTACACCTTC. Drawing the rest from reference TRBV5-1 and TRBJ1-2, the complete variable domain is KAGVTQTPRYLIKTRGQQVTLSCSPISGHRSVSWYQQTPGQGLQFLFEYFSETQRNKGNFPGRFSGRQFSNSRSEMNVSTLELGDSALYLCASSPQGYWADYGYTFGSGTRLTVV.

The chain combines TRBV11-2 with TRBJ2-7; D gene uncertain. V was clipped by 2 bases and J by 6 bases, with 8 bases between them. Germline CDR1 SGHAT, CDR2 FQNNGV. CDR3 length equals 12 residues. CDR3 nucleotide sequence: TGTGCCAGCAGCTTACTCGCGAGCGAGCAGTACTTC. The encoded protein is CASSLLASEQYF.

DNA for the CDR3: TGCGCCAGCAGGCCCTGGACCCAGTACTTC. The encoded protein is CASRPWTQYF. This chain uses TRBV5-1 with TRBJ2-5, with unresolved D. The ends were cut back, 5 bases at V and 7 bases at J, with 6 bases in the middle. There are 10 residues in the CDR3. Germline CDR1 reads SGHRS; CDR2 reads YFSETQ.

The chain has TRBV4-3 and TRBJ2-1, with 8 bases identical to TRBD2. V was pared by 0 bases and J by 9 bases, with 13 bases of the junction left unmatched. CDR1 is LGHNA, CDR2 YSLEER, per germline. The CDR3 contains 17 residues. DNA of the CDR3: TGCGCCAGCAGCCAAGACCTTATGGCGGGAGGAGGCCCTGAGCAGTTCTTC. Translating it yields CASSQDLMAGGGPEQFF.

The CDR3 reads CASSRYQGAPWAFF. The CDR3, as DNA: TGTGCCAGCAGCCGCTACCAGGGGGCGCCTTGGGCTTTCTTT. The V and J genes are TRBV5-6 and TRBJ1-1, with 8 nucleotides matching TRBD1. The CDR3 length is 14 residues. CDR1 and CDR2 (germline): SGHDT, YYEEEE. Unmatched junction bases numbered 13, after V lost 4 bases and J lost 11 bases.

The chain joins TRBV27 to TRBJ2-7; D is possibly TRBD2 (6 bases). This CDR3 contains 15 residues. V lost 5 bases to trimming and J lost 0 bases, with 14 bases between them. Germline V gene sequence: CDR1 MNHEY, CDR2 SMNVEV (reference sequence). This CDR3 is CASSTRDGGSYEQYF. CDR3 coding DNA: TGTGCCAGCAGTACTCGGGACGGGGGCTCCTACGAGCAGTACTTC.

V usage is TRBV5-1 and J usage is TRBJ2-7, with a tentative D call TRBD1 (6 bases). The CDR3 length is 15 residues. Trimming pared 5 bases from V and 0 bases from J, leaving 15 bases between. Germline V gene data show CDR1 as SGHRS and CDR2 as YFSETQ. CDR3 in DNA: TGCGCCAGCAGTAGTATCGGACAGACCTCCTACGAGCAGTACTTC. Translation: CASSSIGQTSYEQYF.

The CDR3 DNA reads as TGTGCCAGCTCACCCGGGGTGGGCGGCTACACCTTC. Residues: CASSPGVGGYTF. The chain recombines TRBV18 with TRBJ1-2; D ambiguous. Trimming took 3 bases from V and 8 from J, leaving 10 bases between them. The CDR3 is made up of 12 amino acids. Germline CDR1 reads KGHSH; CDR2 reads LQKENI.

The chain carries TRBV11-3 and TRBJ2-1; 9 bases map to TRBD2. V trimming: 4 bases; J trimming: 1 base; junction bases outside the gene matches: 8. This CDR3 has 17 amino acids. Germline CDR1 is SGHNT and CDR2 is YENEEA. CDR3 amino acids: CASSWGKAGGSYNEQFF. In DNA form, the CDR3 reads TGTGCCAGCAGCTGGGGAAAGGCGGGAGGGTCCTACAATGAGCAGTTCTTC.

The chain couples TRBV7-2 to TRBJ1-1; D perhaps matches TRBD1 (6 bases). CDR1 is SGHTA, CDR2 FQGNSA, per germline. Trimming removed 3 bases from V and 8 bases from J, with 22 bases in between. CDR3 length equals 16 residues. The CDR3 DNA reads TGTGCCAGCAGCTTCCCGGGTGGGGGGCGAACGATAGAAGCTTTCTTT. Residues: CASSFPGGGRTIEAFF. Full variable domain (remainder filled in from reference TRBV7-2 and TRBJ1-1): GAGVSQSPSNKVTEKGKDVELRCDPISGHTALYWYRQSLGQGLEFLIYFQGNSAPDKSGLPSDRFSAERTGGSVSTLTIQRTQQEDSAVYLCASSFPGGGRTIEAFFGQGTRLTVV.

This chain connects TRBV18 to TRBJ2-3; 7 nucleotides agree with TRBD2. The CDR3 runs to 13 residues. Unmatched junction bases numbered 4, after V lost 4 bases and J lost 6 bases. Germline V gives CDR1 KGHSH, CDR2 LQKENI. DNA of the CDR3: TGTGCCAGCTCACAAGCGGGATTGGATACGCAGTATTTT. It encodes CASSQAGLDTQYF. Together with reference TRBV18 and TRBJ2-3, the CDR3 gives the full variable domain: NAGVMQNPRHLVRRRGQEARLRCSPMKGHSHVYWYRQLPEEGLKFMVYLQKENIIDESGMPKERFSAEFPKEGPSILRIQQVVRGDSAAYFCASSQAGLDTQYFGPGTRLTVL.

The chain has TRBV27 and TRBJ2-3, with D perhaps given as TRBD1 or TRBD2 (6 bases each). The CDR3 extends over 16 amino acids. In germline, CDR1 is MNHEY, CDR2 SMNVEV (reference sequence). V was cut by 2 bases and J by 4 bases, with 16 bases left in between. CDR3 region: CASSLGGRGLSDTQYF. CDR3 nucleotide sequence: TGTGCCAGCAGTTTAGGGGGGCGCGGTCTGTCAGATACGCAGTATTTT.

This clone has just one count. The chain uses TRBV28 and TRBJ2-3; D uncertain. CDR1 MDHEN and CDR2 SYDVKM come from the germline V gene. The ends were cut back, 1 base at V and 3 bases at J, with 17 bases in the middle. The CDR3 is made up of 17 amino acids. The CDR3 here is CASSLYAVKGITDTQYF. The CDR3 nucleotides are TGTGCCAGCAGTTTATACGCGGTAAAGGGTATAACAGATACGCAGTATTTT.

V gene TRBV6-5 combines with J gene TRBJ2-2, with a possible D match to TRBD2 (6 bases). Looked up from germline, CDR1 is MNHEY and CDR2 is SVGAGI. Trimming removed 5 bases from V and 4 bases from J, with 17 bases in between. The CDR3 extends over 16 amino acids. The CDR3 spells CASSHLLALVTGELFF. The CDR3 DNA reads as TGTGCCAGCAGTCACTTACTAGCCCTCGTCACCGGGGAGCTGTTTTTT.

The chain uses TRBV5-1 and TRBJ2-2; D unclear. Trimming pared 0 bases from V and 3 bases from J, leaving 6 bases between. CDR1 is SGHRS, CDR2 YFSETQ, per germline. There are 14 residues in the CDR3. The CDR3 here is CASSLDSYTGELFF. The CDR3 bases are TGCGCCAGCAGCTTGGATTCTTACACCGGGGAGCTGTTTTTT.

The chain joins TRBV28 to TRBJ2-1; D perhaps matches TRBD2 (5 bases). Germline-derived CDR1 and CDR2 are MDHEN and SYDVKM. V was cut by 5 bases and J by 12 bases, with 11 bases left in between. This CDR3 spans 11 amino acids. The CDR3: CASSRAGVQFF. CDR3 nucleotides: TGTGCCAGCAGTCGGGCCGGGGTGCAGTTCTTC. Full variable domain (outside the CDR3, taken from reference TRBV28 and TRBJ2-1): DVKVTQSSRYLVKRTGEKVFLECVQDMDHENMFWYRQDPGLGLRLIYFSYDVKMKEKGDIPEGYSVSREKKERFSLILESASTNQTSMYLCASSRAGVQFFGPGTRLTVL.

CDR3 DNA sequence: TGCGCCAGCAGCTTGGTAGCGTGGGGGGCCATTAACACTGAAGCTTTCTTT. It translates to CASSLVAWGAINTEAFF. The chain has TRBV5-1 and TRBJ1-1; D might be TRBD1 (6 bases). This CDR3 has 17 amino acids. V lost 0 bases and J lost 2, with 17 bases in between. Germline-derived CDR1 and CDR2 are SGHRS and YFSETQ. The complete variable domain, with remaining parts taken from reference TRBV5-1 and TRBJ1-1, reads KAGVTQTPRYLIKTRGQQVTLSCSPISGHRSVSWYQQTPGQGLQFLFEYFSETQRNKGNFPGRFSGRQFSNSRSEMNVSTLELGDSALYLCASSLVAWGAINTEAFFGQGTRLTVV.

The chain links TRBV6-6 to TRBJ1-1; the D is unclear. The CDR3 consists of 14 residues. CDR1 and CDR2 (germline): MNHNY, SVGAGI (reference sequence). V was shortened by 2 bases and J by 4 bases, with 11 bases between the two germline ends. This chain's CDR3 is CASSYPQLPTEAFF. CDR3 DNA sequence: TGTGCCAGCAGTTACCCCCAACTCCCCACTGAAGCTTTCTTT.

The V gene is TRBV4-1, the J gene TRBJ2-2; no definite D call. CDR1 MGHRA and CDR2 YSYEKL come from the germline V gene. Deletions cut 0 bases from V and 5 bases from J, with 7 bases between. The CDR3 covers 14 residues. The CDR3 protein is CASSQDHGTGELFF. DNA of the CDR3: TGCGCCAGCAGCCAAGATCACGGGACCGGGGAGCTGTTTTTT.

This chain links TRBV18 with TRBJ2-3, with 10 bases lining up with TRBD1. The germline V gene encodes CDR1 KGHSH and CDR2 LQKENI. The CDR3 has 16 amino acids. The ends lost 6 bases at V and 0 bases at J; junction bases unmatched: 6. This chain's CDR3 is CASSPDRGRSTDTQYF. The CDR3 nucleotides read TGTGCCAGCTCTCCTGACAGGGGGCGAAGCACAGATACGCAGTATTTT.

The V call is TRBV7-9, the J call TRBJ1-1; TRBD1 matches at 7 bases. The CDR3 length is 13 residues. The V gene end was trimmed by 4 bases and the J gene end by 4 bases; junction bases not matched to a gene: 3. Germline-derived CDR1 and CDR2 are SEHNR and FQNEAQ (reference sequence). The CDR3 reads CASSSTGFTEAFF. The CDR3 DNA is TGTGCCAGCAGCTCGACAGGGTTCACTGAAGCTTTCTTT.

The rearrangement uses TRBV5-6 and TRBJ1-1; the D is unclear. Germline-derived CDR1 and CDR2 are SGHDT and YYEEEE. V was trimmed by 2 bases and J by 3 bases, leaving 5 bases between them. CDR3 size: 12 residues. The CDR3: CASSLSYTEAFF. The CDR3 coding sequence is TGTGCCAGCAGCTTAAGCTACACTGAAGCTTTCTTT.

J is TRBJ1-1 and V is TRBV4-1; 7 nucleotides align to TRBD1. Germline CDR1 reads MGHRA; CDR2 reads YSYEKL. The CDR3 extends over 14 amino acids. Trimming removed 2 bases from V and 4 bases from J; junction bases left unmatched: 4. In DNA form, the CDR3 reads TGCGCCAGCAGCCAACCGGGACAGCGCACTGAAGCTTTCTTT. Residues: CASSQPGQRTEAFF.

This chain connects TRBV27 to TRBJ2-5; tentative D call: TRBD1 (6 bases). The CDR3 totals 20 residues. Trimming pared 0 bases from V and 4 bases from J, leaving 27 bases between. Germline assignment: CDR1 MNHEY and CDR2 SMNVEV (reference sequence). CDR3 DNA: TGTGCCAGCAGTTTATCGAGGGGGAGAGCCCTACTCGGTTTTCCAGAGACCCAGTACTTC. Translation: CASSLSRGRALLGFPETQYF.

The rearrangement links TRBV10-3 to TRBJ2-3; possible D gene TRBD1, 6 bases. This CDR3 has 14 residues. Trimming removed 3 bases from V and 5 bases from J, with 12 bases in between. The germline V gene encodes CDR1 ENHRY and CDR2 SYGVKD. CDR3: CAISELQGLDTQYF. As DNA, the CDR3 is TGTGCCATCAGTGAATTACAGGGTTTAGATACGCAGTATTTT.

This clone was seen a handful of times. The chain employs TRBV20-1 and TRBJ1-2; D is undetermined. V lost 3 bases to trimming and J lost 7 bases, with 6 bases between them. Germline V gene data show CDR1 as DFQATT and CDR2 as SNEGSKA (reference sequence). There are 10 residues in the CDR3. This chain's CDR3 is CSARSGGYTF. CDR3 coding DNA: TGCAGTGCTAGGTCCGGTGGCTACACCTTC.